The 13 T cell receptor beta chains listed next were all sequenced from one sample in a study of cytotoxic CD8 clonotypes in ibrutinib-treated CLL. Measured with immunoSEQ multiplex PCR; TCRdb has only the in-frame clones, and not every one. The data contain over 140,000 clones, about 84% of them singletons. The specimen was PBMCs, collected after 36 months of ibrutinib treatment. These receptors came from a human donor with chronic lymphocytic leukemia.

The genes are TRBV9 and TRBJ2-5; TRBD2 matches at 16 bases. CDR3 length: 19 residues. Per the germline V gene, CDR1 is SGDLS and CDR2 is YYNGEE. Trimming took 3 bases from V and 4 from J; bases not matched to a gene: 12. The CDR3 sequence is CASSGRGEGLAGGTETQYF. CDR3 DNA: TGTGCCAGCAGCGGTAGAGGCGAGGGACTAGCGGGAGGGACAGAGACCCAGTACTTC.

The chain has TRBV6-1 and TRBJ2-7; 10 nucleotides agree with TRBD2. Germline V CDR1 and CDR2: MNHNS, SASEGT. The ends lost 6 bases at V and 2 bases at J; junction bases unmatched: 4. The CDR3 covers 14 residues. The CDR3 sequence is CASSTSGVTYEQYF. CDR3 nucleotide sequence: TGTGCCAGCAGCACTAGCGGGGTTACCTACGAGCAGTACTTC.

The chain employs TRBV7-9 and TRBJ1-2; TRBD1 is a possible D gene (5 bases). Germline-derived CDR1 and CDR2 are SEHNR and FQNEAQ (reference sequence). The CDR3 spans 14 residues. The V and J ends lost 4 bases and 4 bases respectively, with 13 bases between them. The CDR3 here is CASSSQGGSYGYTF. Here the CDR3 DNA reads TGTGCCAGCAGCTCCCAGGGAGGGTCCTATGGCTACACCTTC.

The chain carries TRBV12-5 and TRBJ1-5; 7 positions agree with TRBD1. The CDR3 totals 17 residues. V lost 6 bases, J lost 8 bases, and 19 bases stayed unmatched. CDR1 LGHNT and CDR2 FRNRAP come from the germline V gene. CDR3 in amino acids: CASGPNLVRDGQEPQHF. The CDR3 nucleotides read TGTGCTAGTGGCCCGAACCTTGTACGGGACGGACAGGAGCCCCAGCATTTT.

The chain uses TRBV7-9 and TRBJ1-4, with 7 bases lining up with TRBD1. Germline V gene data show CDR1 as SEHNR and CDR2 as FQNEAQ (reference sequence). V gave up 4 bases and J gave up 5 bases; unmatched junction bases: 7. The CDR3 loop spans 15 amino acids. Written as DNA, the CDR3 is TGTGCCAGCAGCTCTGCCGGGACAGAGAATGAAAAACTGTTTTTT. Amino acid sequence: CASSSAGTENEKLFF.

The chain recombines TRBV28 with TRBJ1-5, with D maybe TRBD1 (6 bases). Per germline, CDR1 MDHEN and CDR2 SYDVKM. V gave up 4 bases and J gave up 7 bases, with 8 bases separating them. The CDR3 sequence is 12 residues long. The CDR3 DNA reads TGTGCCAGCAGTTCAGGGGAGCAGCCCCAGCATTTT. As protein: CASSSGEQPQHF.

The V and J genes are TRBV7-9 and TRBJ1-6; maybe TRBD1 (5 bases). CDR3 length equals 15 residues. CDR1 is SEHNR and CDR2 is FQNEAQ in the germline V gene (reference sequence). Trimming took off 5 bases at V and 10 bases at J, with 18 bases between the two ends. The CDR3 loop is CASSPRQSIESPLHF. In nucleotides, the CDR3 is TGTGCCAGCAGCCCGAGACAGTCTATAGAATCACCCCTCCACTTT. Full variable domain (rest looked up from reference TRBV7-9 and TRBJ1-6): DTGVSQNPRHKITKRGQNVTFRCDPISEHNRLYWYRQTLGQGPEFLTYFQNEAQLEKSRLLSDRFSAERPKGSFSTLEIQRTEQGDSAMYLCASSPRQSIESPLHFGNGTRLTVT.

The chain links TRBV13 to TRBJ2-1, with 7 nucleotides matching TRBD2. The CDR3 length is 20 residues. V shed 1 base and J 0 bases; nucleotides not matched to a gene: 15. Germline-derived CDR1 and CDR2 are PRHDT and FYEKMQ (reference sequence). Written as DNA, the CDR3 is TGTGCCAGCAGCTTAGAGAGAGCAAGCCGAGCGGGGAGCTCCTACAATGAGCAGTTCTTC. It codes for CASSLERASRAGSSYNEQFF.

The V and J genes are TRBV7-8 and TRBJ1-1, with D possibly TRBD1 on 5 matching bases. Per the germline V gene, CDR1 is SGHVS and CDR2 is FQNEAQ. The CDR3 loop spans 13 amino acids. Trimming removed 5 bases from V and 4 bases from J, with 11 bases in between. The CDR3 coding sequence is TGTGCCAGCAGCCGAGAGGGGATCACTGAAGCTTTCTTT. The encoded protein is CASSREGITEAFF. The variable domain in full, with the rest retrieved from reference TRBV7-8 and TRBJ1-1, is GAGVSQSPRYKVAKRGQDVALRCDPISGHVSLFWYQQALGQGPEFLTYFQNEAQLDKSGLPSDRFFAERPEGSVSTLKIQRTQQEDSAVYLCASSREGITEAFFGQGTRLTVV.

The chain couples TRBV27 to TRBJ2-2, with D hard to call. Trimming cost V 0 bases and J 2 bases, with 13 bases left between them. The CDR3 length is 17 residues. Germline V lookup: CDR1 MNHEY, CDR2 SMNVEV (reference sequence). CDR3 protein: CASSLSRQNPNTGELFF. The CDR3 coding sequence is TGTGCCAGCAGTTTATCGCGCCAGAACCCAAACACCGGGGAGCTGTTTTTT.

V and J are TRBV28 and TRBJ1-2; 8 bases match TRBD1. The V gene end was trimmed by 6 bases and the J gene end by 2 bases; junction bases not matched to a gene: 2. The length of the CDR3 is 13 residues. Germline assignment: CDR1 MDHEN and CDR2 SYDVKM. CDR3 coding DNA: TGTGCCAGCAGGAGGACAGGGAACTATGGCTACACCTTC. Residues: CASRRTGNYGYTF.

The chain's CDR3 is CAVDKSTDTQYF. The CDR3 DNA reads as TGTGCCGTGGACAAGTCCACAGATACGCAGTATTTT. This sequence joins TRBV6-1 and TRBJ2-3; D may be TRBD1 (5 bases). The CDR3 contains 12 residues. The V end was cut by 11 bases, the J end by 2 bases, with 11 bases between. Per the germline V gene, CDR1 is MNHNS and CDR2 is SASEGT.

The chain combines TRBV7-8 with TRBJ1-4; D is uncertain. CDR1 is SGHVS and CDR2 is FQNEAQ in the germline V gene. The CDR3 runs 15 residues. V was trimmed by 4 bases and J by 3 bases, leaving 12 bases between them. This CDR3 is CASSSRWGANEKLFF. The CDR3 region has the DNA TGTGCCAGCAGCTCCCGTTGGGGTGCTAATGAAAAACTGTTTTTT. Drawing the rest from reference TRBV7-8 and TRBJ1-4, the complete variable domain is GAGVSQSPRYKVAKRGQDVALRCDPISGHVSLFWYQQALGQGPEFLTYFQNEAQLDKSGLPSDRFFAERPEGSVSTLKIQRTQQEDSAVYLCASSSRWGANEKLFFGSGTQLSVL.